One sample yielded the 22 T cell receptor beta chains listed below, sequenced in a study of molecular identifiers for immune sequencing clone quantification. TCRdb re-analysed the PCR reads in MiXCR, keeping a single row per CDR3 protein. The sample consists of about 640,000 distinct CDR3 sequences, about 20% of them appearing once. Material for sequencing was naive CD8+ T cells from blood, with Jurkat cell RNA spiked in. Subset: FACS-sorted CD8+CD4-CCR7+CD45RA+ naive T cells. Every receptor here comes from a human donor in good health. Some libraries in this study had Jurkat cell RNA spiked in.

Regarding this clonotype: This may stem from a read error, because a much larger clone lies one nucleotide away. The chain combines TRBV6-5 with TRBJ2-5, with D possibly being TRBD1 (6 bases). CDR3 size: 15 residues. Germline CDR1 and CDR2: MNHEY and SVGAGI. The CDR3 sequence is CAGSYSQDSQETQYF. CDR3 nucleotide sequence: TGTGCCGGCAGTTACTCCCAGGACAGCCAAGAGACCCAGTACTTC.

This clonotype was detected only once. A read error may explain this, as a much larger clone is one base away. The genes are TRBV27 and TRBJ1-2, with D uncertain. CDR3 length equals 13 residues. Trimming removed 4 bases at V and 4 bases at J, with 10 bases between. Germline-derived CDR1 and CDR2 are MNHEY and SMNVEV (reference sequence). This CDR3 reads CASSSTLSYGYTF. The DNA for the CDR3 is TGTGCCAGCAGTTCAACACTATCCTATGGCTACACCTTC.

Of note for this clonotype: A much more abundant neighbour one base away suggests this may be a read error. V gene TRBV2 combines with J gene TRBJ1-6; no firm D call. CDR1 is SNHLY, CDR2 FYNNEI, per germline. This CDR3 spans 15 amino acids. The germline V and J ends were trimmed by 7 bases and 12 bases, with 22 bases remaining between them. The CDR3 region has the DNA TGTGCCAGCACCAAGAACGCCGGACCGGATTTACCCCTCCACTTT. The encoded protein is CASTKNAGPDLPLHF.

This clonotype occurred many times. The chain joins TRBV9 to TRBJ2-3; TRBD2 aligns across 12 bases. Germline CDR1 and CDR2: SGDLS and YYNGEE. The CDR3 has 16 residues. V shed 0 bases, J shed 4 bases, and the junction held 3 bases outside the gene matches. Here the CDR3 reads CASSVARLAGADTQYF. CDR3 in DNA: TGTGCCAGCAGCGTAGCGAGACTAGCGGGAGCAGATACGCAGTATTTT.

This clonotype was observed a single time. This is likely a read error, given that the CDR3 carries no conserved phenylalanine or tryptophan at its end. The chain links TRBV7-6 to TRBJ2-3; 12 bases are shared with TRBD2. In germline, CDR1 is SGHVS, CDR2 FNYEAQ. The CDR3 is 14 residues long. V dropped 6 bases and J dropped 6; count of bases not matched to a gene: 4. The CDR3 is CASSLAGGADTQYL. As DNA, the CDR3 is TGTGCCAGCAGTCTAGCGGGGGGGGCGGATACGCAGTATCTT.

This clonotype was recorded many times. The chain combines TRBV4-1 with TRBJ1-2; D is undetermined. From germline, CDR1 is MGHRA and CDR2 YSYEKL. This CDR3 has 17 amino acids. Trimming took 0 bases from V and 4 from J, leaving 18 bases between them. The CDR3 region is CASSQDLGSMDIYGYTF. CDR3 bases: TGCGCCAGCAGCCAAGATCTGGGTAGTATGGATATCTATGGCTACACCTTC.

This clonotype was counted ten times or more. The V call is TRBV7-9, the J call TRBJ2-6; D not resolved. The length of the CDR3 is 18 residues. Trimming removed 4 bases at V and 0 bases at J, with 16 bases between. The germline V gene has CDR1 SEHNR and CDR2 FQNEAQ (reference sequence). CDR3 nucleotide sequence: TGTGCCAGCAGCTCCGGCTTCAATGTTAACTCTGGGGCCAACGTCCTGACTTTC. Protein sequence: CASSSGFNVNSGANVLTF.

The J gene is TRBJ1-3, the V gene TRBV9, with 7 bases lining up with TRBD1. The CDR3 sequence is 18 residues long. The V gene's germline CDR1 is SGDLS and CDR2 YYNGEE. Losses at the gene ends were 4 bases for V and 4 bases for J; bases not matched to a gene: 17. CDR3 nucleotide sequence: TGTGCCAGCAGCAACGGCCAACTCGACAGGGCGTCGGGAAACACCATATATTTT. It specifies CASSNGQLDRASGNTIYF.

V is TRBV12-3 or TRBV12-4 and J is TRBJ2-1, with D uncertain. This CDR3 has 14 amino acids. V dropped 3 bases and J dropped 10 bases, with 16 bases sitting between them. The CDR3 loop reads CASSFPSATREQFF. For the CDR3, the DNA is TGTGCCAGCAGTTTCCCGTCTGCTACTCGGGAGCAGTTCTTC.

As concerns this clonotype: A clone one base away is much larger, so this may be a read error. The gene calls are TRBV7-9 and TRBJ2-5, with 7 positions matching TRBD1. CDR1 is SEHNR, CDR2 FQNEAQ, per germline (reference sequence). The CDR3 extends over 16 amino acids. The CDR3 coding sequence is TGTGCCAGCAGCATACCACTACAGGGGCCCCAAGGGACCCAGTACTTC. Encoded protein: CASSIPLQGPQGTQYF.

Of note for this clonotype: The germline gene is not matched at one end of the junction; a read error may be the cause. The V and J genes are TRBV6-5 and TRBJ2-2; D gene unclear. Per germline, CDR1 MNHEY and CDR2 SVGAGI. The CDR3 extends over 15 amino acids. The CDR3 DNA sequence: TGTGCCGGCAGTTACTCTACGGGTCGTTCCGGGGAGCTGTTTTTT. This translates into CAGSYSTGRSGELFF.

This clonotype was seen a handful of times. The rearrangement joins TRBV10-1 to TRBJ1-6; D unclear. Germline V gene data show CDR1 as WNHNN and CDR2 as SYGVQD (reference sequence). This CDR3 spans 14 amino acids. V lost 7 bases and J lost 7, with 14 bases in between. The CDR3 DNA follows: TGCGCCAGCACCCCCGGGAGCCGGAATTCACCCCTCCACTTT. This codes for CASTPGSRNSPLHF.

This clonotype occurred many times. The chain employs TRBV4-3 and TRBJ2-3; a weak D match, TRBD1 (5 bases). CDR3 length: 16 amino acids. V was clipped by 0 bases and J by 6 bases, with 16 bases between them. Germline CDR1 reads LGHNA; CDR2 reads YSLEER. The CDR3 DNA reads TGCGCCAGCAGCCAAGATCGGCAGGGATTGGGTGATACGCAGTATTTT. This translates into CASSQDRQGLGDTQYF.

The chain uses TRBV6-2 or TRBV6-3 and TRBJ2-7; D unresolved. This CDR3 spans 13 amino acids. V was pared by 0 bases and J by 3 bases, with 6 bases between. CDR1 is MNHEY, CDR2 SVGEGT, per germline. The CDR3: CASSYSRYYEQYF. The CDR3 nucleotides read TGTGCCAGCAGTTACTCAAGATACTACGAGCAGTACTTC.

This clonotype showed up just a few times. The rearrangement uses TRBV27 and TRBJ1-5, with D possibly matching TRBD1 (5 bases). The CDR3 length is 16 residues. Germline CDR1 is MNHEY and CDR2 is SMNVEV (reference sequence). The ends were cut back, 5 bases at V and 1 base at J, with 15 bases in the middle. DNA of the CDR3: TGTGCCAGCAGTCCGACTCAGGGTTGGAGCAATCAGCCCCAGCATTTT. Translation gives CASSPTQGWSNQPQHF.

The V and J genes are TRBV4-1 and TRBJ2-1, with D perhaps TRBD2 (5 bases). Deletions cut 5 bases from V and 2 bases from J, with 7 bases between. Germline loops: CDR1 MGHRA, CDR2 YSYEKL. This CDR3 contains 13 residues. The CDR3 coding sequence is TGCGCCAGCAGCGAGGGTCCCTACAATGAGCAGTTCTTC. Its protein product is CASSEGPYNEQFF.

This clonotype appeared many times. CDR3 sequence (DNA): TGTGCTAGTGGTCCCTCGGGCGGGTGGACTGAAGCTTTCTTT. Amino acids: CASGPSGGWTEAFF. The V and J genes are TRBV12-5 and TRBJ1-1, with D unclear. The V end was cut by 5 bases, the J end by 5 bases, with 15 bases between. The germline CDR1 and CDR2 sequences are LGHNT and FRNRAP. The CDR3 is 14 amino acids. The whole variable domain, filled in from reference TRBV12-5 and TRBJ1-1, reads DARVTQTPRHKVTEMGQEVTMRCQPILGHNTVFWYRQTMMQGLELLAYFRNRAPLDDSGMPKDRFSAEMPDATLATLKIQPSEPRDSAVYFCASGPSGGWTEAFFGQGTRLTVV.

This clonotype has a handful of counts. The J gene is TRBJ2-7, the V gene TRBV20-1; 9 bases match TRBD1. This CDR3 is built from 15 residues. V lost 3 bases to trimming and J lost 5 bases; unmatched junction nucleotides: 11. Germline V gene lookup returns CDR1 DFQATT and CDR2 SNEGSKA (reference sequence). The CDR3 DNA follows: TGCAGTGCTAGTGCTCCGGGACAGGGTGCTGACGAGCAGTACTTC. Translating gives CSASAPGQGADEQYF.

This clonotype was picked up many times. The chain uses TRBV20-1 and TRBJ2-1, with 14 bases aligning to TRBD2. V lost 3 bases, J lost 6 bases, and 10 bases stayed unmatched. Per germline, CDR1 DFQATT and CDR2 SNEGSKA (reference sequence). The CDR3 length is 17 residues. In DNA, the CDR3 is TGCAGTGCTAGCCCGGGACTAGCGGGAGCCGTTTCCAATGAGCAGTTCTTC. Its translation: CSASPGLAGAVSNEQFF.

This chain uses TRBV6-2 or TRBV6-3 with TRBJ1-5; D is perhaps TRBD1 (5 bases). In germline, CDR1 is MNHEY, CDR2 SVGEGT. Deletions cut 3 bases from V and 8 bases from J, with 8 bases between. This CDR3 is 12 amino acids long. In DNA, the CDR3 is TGTGCCAGCAGTTATTGGGGGGAGCCCCAGCATTTT. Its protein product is CASSYWGEPQHF.

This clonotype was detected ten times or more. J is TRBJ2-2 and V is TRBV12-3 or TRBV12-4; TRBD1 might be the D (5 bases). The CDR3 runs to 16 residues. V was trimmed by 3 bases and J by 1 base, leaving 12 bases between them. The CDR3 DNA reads TGTGCCAGCAGTTTTCATGGGGCAAGGAACACCGGGGAGCTGTTTTTT. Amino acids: CASSFHGARNTGELFF.

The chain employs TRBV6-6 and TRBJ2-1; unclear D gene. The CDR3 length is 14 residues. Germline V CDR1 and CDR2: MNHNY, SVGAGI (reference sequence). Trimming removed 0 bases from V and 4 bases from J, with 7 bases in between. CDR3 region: CASSYSSGYNEQFF. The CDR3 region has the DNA TGTGCCAGCAGTTACTCTTCCGGGTACAATGAGCAGTTCTTC.